This entry lists 18 T cell receptor beta chains sequenced from one sample in a study of blood T cell repertoires in COVID-19. Assay used: immunoSEQ multiplex PCR; TCRdb lists only in-frame clones, some missing. The table lists approximately 200,000 clones, roughly 83% of them singletons. Sequencing input: peripheral blood. All receptors derive from a middle-aged woman with COVID-19, enrolled during active disease.

The V call is TRBV5-1, the J call TRBJ2-5; D perhaps matches TRBD2 (6 bases). The CDR3 is 14 amino acids. CDR1 and CDR2 from the germline V gene are SGHRS and YFSETQ. V lost 1 base and J lost 1, with 8 bases in between. The CDR3 loop reads CASSLREPQETQYF. DNA of the CDR3: TGCGCCAGCAGCTTGCGGGAGCCCCAAGAGACCCAGTACTTC.

V usage is TRBV24-1 and J usage is TRBJ1-2; D uncertain. CDR3 length equals 12 residues. V was cut by 0 bases and J by 11 bases, with 9 bases left in between. Germline V gene sequence: CDR1 KGHDR, CDR2 SFDVKD. Here the CDR3 DNA reads TGTGCCACCAGTGATTTGTCAGGCATGTACACCTTC. Its translation is CATSDLSGMYTF.

The chain recombines TRBV9 with TRBJ2-3, with 8 nucleotides matching TRBD1. CDR3 length: 16 amino acids. V lost 4 bases, J lost 2 bases, and 9 bases stayed unmatched. Germline CDR1 reads SGDLS; CDR2 reads YYNGEE. The CDR3 region has the DNA TGTGCCAGCAGCAAGTCCTCGGGACAGGCCACAGATACGCAGTATTTT. Translated: CASSKSSGQATDTQYF.

This clone has a single count. The genes are TRBV5-1 and TRBJ2-5; 8 positions agree with TRBD2. Trimming cost V 6 bases and J 5 bases; bases outside gene matches: 9. The CDR3 is 14 residues long. CDR1 and CDR2 (germline): SGHRS, YFSETQ. CDR3 region: CASTLSAGGETQYF. The CDR3 DNA sequence: TGCGCCAGCACCCTCAGCGCGGGGGGCGAGACCCAGTACTTC.

The genes are TRBV5-1 and TRBJ2-7, with D unresolved. V gave up 1 base and J gave up 2 bases, with 7 bases separating them. CDR1 and CDR2 (germline): SGHRS, YFSETQ. CDR3 length: 13 amino acids. The CDR3 DNA follows: TGCGCCAGCAGCTTGTCCCAAACCTACGAGCAGTACTTC. Its translation: CASSLSQTYEQYF.

The chain recombines TRBV19 with TRBJ2-2; perhaps TRBD1 as D (6 bases). The V end lost 4 bases, the J end lost 1 base, and 22 bases lay between the germline ends. The CDR3 runs to 19 residues. Germline CDR1 LNHDA, CDR2 SQIVND (reference sequence). The CDR3 here is CASSSTGSQSWENTGELFF. For the CDR3, the DNA is TGTGCCAGTAGTAGCACAGGGAGCCAAAGTTGGGAGAACACCGGGGAGCTGTTTTTT.

V and J are TRBV30 and TRBJ2-7; TRBD2 agrees at 13 bases. The trim removed 5 bases at V and 5 bases at J, leaving 3 bases unmatched. This CDR3 spans 13 amino acids. CDR1 and CDR2 from the germline V gene are GTSNPN and SVGIG (reference sequence). This chain's CDR3 is CAWGTSGDNEQYF. In DNA, the CDR3 is TGTGCCTGGGGGACTAGCGGGGACAACGAGCAGTACTTC.

The J gene is TRBJ2-3, the V gene TRBV5-5; 7 nucleotides line up with TRBD1. Per the germline V gene, CDR1 is SGHKS and CDR2 is YYEKEE (reference sequence). This CDR3 region has 14 residues. Unmatched junction bases numbered 4, after V lost 3 bases and J lost 3 bases. CDR3 DNA: TGTGCCAGCAGCTGGAACAGGGGAACAGATACGCAGTATTTT. Protein product: CASSWNRGTDTQYF.

The CDR3 reads CACTLQGYYGYTF. The CDR3 nucleotides are TGTGCCTGTACCCTACAGGGATACTATGGCTACACCTTC. The chain has TRBV30 and TRBJ1-2; possible D gene TRBD1, 6 bases. The ends were cut back, 6 bases at V and 3 bases at J, with 14 bases in the middle. The CDR3 consists of 13 residues. CDR1 and CDR2 from the germline V gene are GTSNPN and SVGIG (reference sequence).

This chain joins TRBV18 and TRBJ1-2, with TRBD1 matching 10 bases. This CDR3 contains 16 residues. Germline loops: CDR1 KGHSH, CDR2 LQKENI. V lost 3 bases, J lost 6 bases, and 10 bases stayed unmatched. The CDR3 region is CASSPVDGTGVNGYTF. Here the CDR3 DNA reads TGTGCCAGCTCACCCGTCGACGGGACAGGGGTTAATGGCTACACCTTC. Drawing the rest from reference TRBV18 and TRBJ1-2, the complete variable domain is NAGVMQNPRHLVRRRGQEARLRCSPMKGHSHVYWYRQLPEEGLKFMVYLQKENIIDESGMPKERFSAEFPKEGPSILRIQQVVRGDSAAYFCASSPVDGTGVNGYTFGSGTRLTVV.

V gene TRBV7-2 combines with J gene TRBJ2-7; D is perhaps TRBD2 (7 bases). The CDR3 runs 17 residues. The ends were cut back, 5 bases at V and 3 bases at J, with 23 bases in the middle. The germline CDR1 and CDR2 sequences are SGHTA and FQGNSA. The CDR3 coding sequence is TGTGCCAGCAGCCGCAAAAATGGGGGGGCCAAGTTCTACGAGCAGTACTTC. Its protein product is CASSRKNGGAKFYEQYF.

This clone showed up just a few times. The V and J genes are TRBV19 and TRBJ2-7; TRBD1 matches at 8 bases. V lost 5 bases and J lost 8; bases outside the gene matches: 11. CDR3 length: 14 residues. Germline V gene data show CDR1 as LNHDA and CDR2 as SQIVND (reference sequence). The CDR3: CASSSQGVRGKQYF. The CDR3 DNA follows: TGTGCCAGTAGTTCACAGGGGGTTAGAGGAAAGCAGTACTTC.

This clone was seen once. V gene TRBV19 combines with J gene TRBJ1-1; the D is unclear. Germline lookup yields CDR1 LNHDA and CDR2 SQIVND (reference sequence). The CDR3 length is 13 residues. Deletions cut 7 bases from V and 7 bases from J, with 16 bases between. In DNA, the CDR3 is TGTGCCAGTAATCGCGGGCAGGCTCGTGAAGCTTTCTTT. This codes for CASNRGQAREAFF. Drawing the rest from reference TRBV19 and TRBJ1-1, the complete variable domain is DGGITQSPKYLFRKEGQNVTLSCEQNLNHDAMYWYRQDPGQGLRLIYYSQIVNDFQKGDIAEGYSVSREKKESFPLTVTSAQKNPTAFYLCASNRGQAREAFFGQGTRLTVV.

This rearrangement joins TRBV5-1 to TRBJ2-5; D remains unclear. Germline V lookup: CDR1 SGHRS, CDR2 YFSETQ. This CDR3 region has 12 residues. V gave up 4 bases and J gave up 2 bases, with 6 bases separating them. The CDR3 DNA reads as TGCGCCAGCAGCCCCATTCAAGAGACCCAGTACTTC. Protein product: CASSPIQETQYF.

The CDR3 coding sequence is TGTGCCAGCAGTCACGGACAGCCGAACACTGAAGCTTTCTTT. Translated: CASSHGQPNTEAFF. The V call is TRBV27, the J call TRBJ1-1; D perhaps matches TRBD1 (6 bases). Germline CDR1 reads MNHEY; CDR2 reads SMNVEV (reference sequence). V gave up 5 bases and J gave up 1 base, with 11 bases separating them. This CDR3 is built from 14 residues.

The V call is TRBV19, the J call TRBJ2-5; no definite D call. With 3 bases removed from V and 5 bases from J, the gap between germline ends came to 10 bases. This CDR3 is built from 13 residues. CDR1 and CDR2 from the germline V gene are LNHDA and SQIVND (reference sequence). The CDR3 DNA is TGTGCCAGTAGTATGACGAAGGAGGAGACCCAGTACTTC. This translates into CASSMTKEETQYF.

This clone turned up a few times. This chain connects TRBV5-4 to TRBJ2-2, with 10 bases that match TRBD2. The V gene end was trimmed by 4 bases and the J gene end by 0 bases; junction bases not matched to a gene: 3. Germline V gene sequence: CDR1 SGHNT, CDR2 YYREEE (reference sequence). The CDR3 runs 16 residues. CDR3: CASSRTSGANTGELFF. The CDR3 DNA sequence: TGTGCCAGCAGCCGGACTAGCGGTGCGAACACCGGGGAGCTGTTTTTT. Full variable domain (missing parts from reference TRBV5-4 and TRBJ2-2): ETGVTQSPTHLIKTRGQQVTLRCSSQSGHNTVSWYQQALGQGPQFIFQYYREEENGRGNFPPRFSGLQFPNYSSELNVNALELDDSALYLCASSRTSGANTGELFFGEGSRLTVL.

This chain links TRBV5-4 with TRBJ2-5; no definite D call. This CDR3 contains 13 residues. Germline V gene sequence: CDR1 SGHNT, CDR2 YYREEE (reference sequence). V was shortened by 4 bases and J by 5 bases, with 12 bases between the two germline ends. CDR3 in amino acids: CASSPPGSETQYF. Written as DNA, the CDR3 is TGTGCCAGCAGCCCTCCCGGTTCGGAGACCCAGTACTTC.